The T cell receptor beta chain described here comes from a study of OX40 agonist ivuxolimab in advanced cancers. Sequencing used immunoSEQ multiplex PCR; TCRdb keeps in-frame clones, though not all of them. Of about 48,000 clones in the sample, roughly 84% were seen once. With respect to this clone: The antigen remains undetermined.

The study's findings and limits: Both CD4+ and CD8+ T cell populations in blood had undergone clonal expansion by week 6 at 0.1 to 3.0 mg/kg.

The input for sequencing was CD4+ or CD8+ T cells sorted from blood, taken in a trial of the OX40 agonist ivuxolimab. The TCR originated in an adult with an advanced solid tumor such as melanoma, head and neck, liver or kidney cancer.

The CDR3 DNA reads as TGTGCCATCAGGGCCAACACAGGGGACGAAGAGACCCAGTACTTC. It yields the protein CAIRANTGDEETQYF. V gene TRBV10-3 combines with J gene TRBJ2-5; 7 nucleotides align to TRBD1. The germline CDR1 and CDR2 sequences are ENHRY and SYGVKD. J gave up 3 bases and V 6 bases, and 10 bases lay outside the gene matches. The CDR3 length is 15 residues.